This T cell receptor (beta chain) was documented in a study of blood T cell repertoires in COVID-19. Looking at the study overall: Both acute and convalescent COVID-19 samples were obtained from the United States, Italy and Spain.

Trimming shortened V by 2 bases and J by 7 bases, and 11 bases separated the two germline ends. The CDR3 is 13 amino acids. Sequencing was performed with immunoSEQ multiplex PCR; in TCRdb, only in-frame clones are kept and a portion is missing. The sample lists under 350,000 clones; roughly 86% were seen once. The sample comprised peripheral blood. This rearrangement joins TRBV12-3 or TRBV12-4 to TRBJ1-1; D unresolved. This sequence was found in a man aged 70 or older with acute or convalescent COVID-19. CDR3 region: CASSLKLEVEAFF. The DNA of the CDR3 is TGTGCCAGCAGTTTAAAGCTAGAAGTTGAAGCTTTCTTT.